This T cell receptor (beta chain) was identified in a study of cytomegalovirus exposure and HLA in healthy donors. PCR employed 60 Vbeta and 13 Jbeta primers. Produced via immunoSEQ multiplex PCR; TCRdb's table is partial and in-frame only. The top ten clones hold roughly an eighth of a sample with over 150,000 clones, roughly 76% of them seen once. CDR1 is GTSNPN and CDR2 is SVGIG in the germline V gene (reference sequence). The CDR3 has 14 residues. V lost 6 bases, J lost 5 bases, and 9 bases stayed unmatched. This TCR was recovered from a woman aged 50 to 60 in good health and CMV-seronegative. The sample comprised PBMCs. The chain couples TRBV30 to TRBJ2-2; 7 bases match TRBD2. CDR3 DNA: TGTGCCTGCAACGCGGCTAGCGGAACCGGGGAGCTGTTTTTT. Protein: CACNAASGTGELFF.